The 8 T cell receptor beta chains below were found in one sample sequenced in a study of response to subunit inactivated influenza vaccine. TCRdb reprocessed the RT-PCR reads with MiXCR, giving one entry per CDR3 protein. This repertoire shows almost 600,000 distinct CDR3 sequences, about 15% found once; its top ten account for around 10%. Sequenced here: PBMCs from blood, sampled less than 13 days after vaccination. These receptors were obtained from a man in his fifties who received an inactivated influenza vaccine.

The gene calls are TRBV24-1 and TRBJ2-1, with a tentative D call TRBD2 (5 bases). V lost 4 bases and J lost 9, with 12 bases in between. CDR3 length equals 13 residues. CDR1 and CDR2 (germline): KGHDR, SFDVKD. The CDR3 DNA is TGTGCCACCAGTGACCCTGGACTGGGTGAGCAGTTCTTC. It specifies CATSDPGLGEQFF.

The chain employs TRBV11-2 and TRBJ2-5; D not certain. Trimming took off 4 bases at V and 2 bases at J, with 8 bases between the two ends. Germline loops: CDR1 SGHAT, CDR2 FQNNGV. The CDR3 is made up of 13 amino acids. The CDR3 here is CASSSVGQETQYF. The CDR3 DNA follows: TGTGCCAGCAGCTCCGTAGGGCAAGAGACCCAGTACTTC.

This clonotype was observed a handful of times. The gene calls are TRBV7-9 and TRBJ2-7; TRBD1 is a possible D gene (6 bases). Germline-derived CDR1 and CDR2 are SEHNR and FQNEAQ (reference sequence). The V end was cut by 3 bases, the J end by 0 bases, with 15 bases between. This CDR3 has 16 amino acids. The CDR3 DNA is TGTGCCAGCAGCTTTGGGGCCAGGGGCCGCTCCTACGAGCAGTACTTC. It codes for CASSFGARGRSYEQYF.

In its sample, this clonotype was seen a few times. The V call is TRBV18, the J call TRBJ2-5; 10 nucleotides align to TRBD2. The CDR3 has 17 amino acids. Losses at the gene ends were 6 bases for V and 1 base for J; bases not matched to a gene: 11. Germline V lookup: CDR1 KGHSH, CDR2 LQKENI. The CDR3 is CASSPIMTSGLQETQYF. In DNA, the CDR3 is TGTGCCAGCTCTCCAATCATGACTAGCGGGCTCCAAGAGACCCAGTACTTC.

The genes are TRBV5-1 and TRBJ2-1; tentative D call: TRBD2 (6 bases). V lost 4 bases and J lost 4, with 15 bases in between. Germline CDR1 is SGHRS and CDR2 is YFSETQ. This CDR3 region has 15 residues. CDR3 sequence reads: CASSRTGEPYNEQFF. The CDR3 DNA is TGCGCCAGCAGCCGAACGGGGGAGCCTTACAATGAGCAGTTCTTC.

V and J are TRBV6-5 and TRBJ1-6, with TRBD1 matching over 9 bases. Trimming removed 4 bases from V and 9 bases from J; junction bases left unmatched: 4. CDR3 length equals 14 residues. Germline CDR1 is MNHEY and CDR2 is SVGAGI. CDR3 in amino acids: CASSSTGGRSPLHF. CDR3 bases: TGTGCCAGCAGTTCAACAGGGGGCCGTTCACCCCTCCACTTT.

The table lists this clonotype with many counts. The chain has TRBV27 and TRBJ2-7, with D possibly matching TRBD1 (7 bases). CDR1 and CDR2 from the germline V gene are MNHEY and SMNVEV (reference sequence). This CDR3 has 14 residues. V dropped 2 bases and J dropped 0 bases, with 8 bases sitting between them. This chain's CDR3 is CASSLQGGSYEQYF. CDR3 bases: TGTGCCAGCAGTTTACAGGGGGGCTCCTACGAGCAGTACTTC.

Ten or more counts support this clonotype. This chain connects TRBV6-1 to TRBJ2-5; 8 bases align to TRBD1. Germline values: CDR1 MNHNS, CDR2 SASEGT. The CDR3 totals 14 residues. The V gene end was trimmed by 4 bases and the J gene end by 1 base; junction bases not matched to a gene: 2. The CDR3 DNA reads as TGTGCCAGCAGTGGAGGGACAGGCCAAGAGACCCAGTACTTC. Residues: CASSGGTGQETQYF.